This TCR beta chain was identified during a study of blood T cell repertoires in COVID-19. The CDR3 loop spans 17 amino acids. Germline V gives CDR1 LNHDA, CDR2 SQIVND (reference sequence). Losses at the gene ends were 2 bases for V and 3 bases for J; bases not matched to a gene: 6. Assay: immunoSEQ multiplex PCR; the TCRdb copy retains only in-frame clones and omits some. Among approximately 140,000 clones listed, under 90% were seen once. The V and J genes are TRBV19 and TRBJ2-2; 10 nucleotides line up with TRBD2. The sequence came from a middle-aged man with acute COVID-19. Sequenced: PBMCs or T cells enriched from blood (not recorded which). The CDR3 DNA reads as TGTGCCAGTAGTATAAGTCTAGCGGGAGTCGACACCGGGGAGCTGTTTTTT. Its translation is CASSISLAGVDTGELFF. Full variable domain (missing parts from reference TRBV19 and TRBJ2-2): DGGITQSPKYLFRKEGQNVTLSCEQNLNHDAMYWYRQDPGQGLRLIYYSQIVNDFQKGDIAEGYSVSREKKESFPLTVTSAQKNPTAFYLCASSISLAGVDTGELFFGEGSRLTVL.